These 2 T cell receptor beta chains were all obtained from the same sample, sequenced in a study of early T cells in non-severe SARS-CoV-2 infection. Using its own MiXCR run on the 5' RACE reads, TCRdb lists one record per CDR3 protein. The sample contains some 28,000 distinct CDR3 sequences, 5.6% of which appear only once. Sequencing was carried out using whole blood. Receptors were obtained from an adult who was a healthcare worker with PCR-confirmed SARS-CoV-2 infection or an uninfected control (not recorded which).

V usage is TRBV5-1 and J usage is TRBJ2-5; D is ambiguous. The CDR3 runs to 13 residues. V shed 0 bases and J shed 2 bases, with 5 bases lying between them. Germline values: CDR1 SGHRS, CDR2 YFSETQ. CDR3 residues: CASSLDGQETQYF. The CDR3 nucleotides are TGCGCCAGCAGCTTGGACGGACAAGAGACCCAGTACTTC.

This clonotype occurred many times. The CDR3 loop reads CASSVVLYTEAFF. CDR3 coding DNA: TGTGCCAGTAGTGTCGTTTTGTACACTGAAGCTTTCTTT. The chain has TRBV19 and TRBJ1-1, with D unclear. This CDR3 is 13 amino acids long. With 5 bases removed from V and 3 bases from J, the gap between germline ends came to 10 bases. Germline-derived CDR1 and CDR2 are LNHDA and SQIVND (reference sequence).